This entry is about one T cell receptor (beta chain). This entry belongs to a study of blood T cell repertoires in COVID-19. Study-wide background: Sources were T cells, B-cell-depleted T cells, or PBMCs; the material itself was cDNA or gDNA.

Membership in each cohort depended on participant-reported clinical history. Among Cohort 3 donors, those recovered had two negative PCRs, clearance, or symptom resolution. Original handling: Reference gene primer amplification yielded estimated nucleated cell counts. Produced via immunoSEQ multiplex PCR; TCRdb's table is partial and in-frame only. That table furnishes V, J and clone size, whereas the DNA furnished D and trimming. The repertoire holds over 200,000 clones, with around 90% as singletons. Trimming removed 6 bases at V and 11 bases at J, with 14 bases between. CDR1 is SEHNR, CDR2 FQNEAQ, per germline (reference sequence). The CDR3 runs 11 residues.

The source of this sequence is a man aged 30 to 45 who had recovered from COVID-19. The chain couples TRBV7-9 to TRBJ2-7; D gene uncertain. The sample consisted of PBMCs or T cells enriched from blood (not recorded which). CDR3 in amino acids: CASRGEAAKYF. CDR3 in DNA: TGTGCCAGCAGGGGTGAGGCAGCCAAGTACTTC. Using reference TRBV7-9 and TRBJ2-7 for the parts outside the CDR3, the full variable domain is DTGVSQNPRHKITKRGQNVTFRCDPISEHNRLYWYRQTLGQGPEFLTYFQNEAQLEKSRLLSDRFSAERPKGSFSTLEIQRTEQGDSAMYLCASRGEAAKYFGPGTRLTVT.